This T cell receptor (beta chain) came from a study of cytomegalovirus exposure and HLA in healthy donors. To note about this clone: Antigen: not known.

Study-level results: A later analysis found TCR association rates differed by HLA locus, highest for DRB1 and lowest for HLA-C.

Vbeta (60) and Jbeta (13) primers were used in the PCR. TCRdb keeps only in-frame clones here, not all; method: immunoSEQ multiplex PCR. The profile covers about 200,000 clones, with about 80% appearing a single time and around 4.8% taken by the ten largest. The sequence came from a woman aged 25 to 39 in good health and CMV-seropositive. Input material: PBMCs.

The CDR3 is CASSPLGGGEQYF. As DNA, the CDR3 is TGTGCCAGTAGTCCCCTTGGGGGGGGCGAGCAGTACTTC. This sequence joins TRBV19 and TRBJ2-7; 7 bases are a match to TRBD2. From germline, CDR1 is LNHDA and CDR2 SQIVND (reference sequence). The trim removed 5 bases at V and 6 bases at J, leaving 7 bases unmatched. CDR3 length equals 13 residues.